The T cell receptor (beta chain) under discussion was sequenced for a study of blood T cell repertoires in COVID-19. At the level of the study: COVID-19 samples from acute and convalescent phases originated in the United States, Italy and Spain. PBMCs, B-cell-depleted T cells, or T cells were the source of the cDNA or gDNA that made up the material.

Trimming shortened V by 2 bases and J by 1 base, and 8 bases separated the two germline ends. Germline CDR1 is SEHNR and CDR2 is FQNEAQ (reference sequence). The CDR3 runs 14 residues. Per the original data handling: Scientists estimated how many nucleated cells there were by amplifying reference gene primers. Clones were read by immunoSEQ multiplex PCR, and TCRdb kept only the in-frame ones, dropping some. The DNA was the basis for D and trimming; V, J and clone size are from that table. The top ten clones hold roughly 0.25% of a sample with around 620,000 clones, approximately 90% of them seen once.

The clonotype comes from a young woman with acute or convalescent COVID-19. The sequencing sample was made of peripheral blood. The genes are TRBV7-9 and TRBJ1-2; D is uncertain. CDR3 nucleotide sequence: TGTGCCAGCAGCTTACTACAGTTTAACTATGGCTACACCTTC. It encodes CASSLLQFNYGYTF.